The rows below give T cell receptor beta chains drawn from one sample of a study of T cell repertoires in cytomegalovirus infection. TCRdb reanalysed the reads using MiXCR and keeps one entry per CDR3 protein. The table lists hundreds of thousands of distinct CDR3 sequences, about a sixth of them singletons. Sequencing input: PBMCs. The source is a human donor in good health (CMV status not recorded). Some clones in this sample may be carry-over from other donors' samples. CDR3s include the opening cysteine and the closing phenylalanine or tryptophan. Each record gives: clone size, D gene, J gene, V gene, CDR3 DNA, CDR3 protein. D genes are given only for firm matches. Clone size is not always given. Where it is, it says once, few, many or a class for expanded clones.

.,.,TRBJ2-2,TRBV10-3,TGTGCCATCACCAACGAGATGAACACCGGGGAGCTGTTTTTT,CAITNEMNTGELFF
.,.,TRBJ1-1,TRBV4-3,TGCGCCAGCAGCCAAGTAGGGACCCTTTTATATATGAACACTGAAGCTTTCTTT,CASSQVGTLLYMNTEAFF
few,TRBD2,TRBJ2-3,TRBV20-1,TGCAGTGCCTCCCCTAGCGGGCACACAGATACGCAGTATTTT,CSASPSGHTDTQYF
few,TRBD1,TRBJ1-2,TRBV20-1,TGCAGTGCTAGAGGGCGACAGGGGTACTATGGCTACACCTTC,CSARGRQGYYGYTF
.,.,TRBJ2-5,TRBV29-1,TGCAGCGTTGGGCGGAACCTCCAAGAGACCCAGTACTTC,CSVGRNLQETQYF
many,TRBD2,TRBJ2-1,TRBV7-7,TGTGCTAGCAGCCAAGGACTAGCGGGGGCGCCGAGAGAGCAGTTCTTC,CASSQGLAGAPREQFF
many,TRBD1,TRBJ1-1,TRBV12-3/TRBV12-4,TGTGCCAGCAGTTTAGCTCACAGGGGGGGACACACTGAAGCTTTCTTT,CASSLAHRGGHTEAFF
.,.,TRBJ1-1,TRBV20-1,TGCAGTGCTAGATCAGGGAACACTGAAGCTTTCTTT,CSARSGNTEAFF
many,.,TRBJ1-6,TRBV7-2,TGTGCCAGCAGCTTATATCAGTATAATTCACCCCTCCACTTT,CASSLYQYNSPLHF
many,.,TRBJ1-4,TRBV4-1,TGCGCCAGCAGTGCAGGGTCGGGCCAAAAACTGTTTTTT,CASSAGSGQKLFF
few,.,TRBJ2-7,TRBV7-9,TGTGCCAGCAGCTTAGAGAGTCGGGACGAGCAGTACTTC,CASSLESRDEQYF
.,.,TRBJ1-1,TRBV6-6,TGTGCCAGCAGTTACGGGGTTGGCACTGAAGCTTTCTTT,CASSYGVGTEAFF
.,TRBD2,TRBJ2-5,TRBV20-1,TGCAGTGCGACCGGGACTAGCGGGGGGGCATCGGAGACCCAGTACTTC,CSATGTSGGASETQYF
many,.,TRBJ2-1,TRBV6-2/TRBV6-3,TGTGCCAGCAGTACCGGTGTAGCGAGCGGTGAGCAGTTCTTC,CASSTGVASGEQFF
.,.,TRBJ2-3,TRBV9,TGTGCCAGCAGCGTAGGCGGAATTCCCGCAGATACGCAGTATTTT,CASSVGGIPADTQYF
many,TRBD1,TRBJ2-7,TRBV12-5,TGTGCTAGTGGCCCCGACAGGGGCCCCTACGAGCAGTACTTC,CASGPDRGPYEQYF